What follows is one T cell receptor (beta chain) and its context. The data stem from a study of blood T cell repertoires in COVID-19. Losses at the gene ends were 7 bases for V and 0 bases for J; bases not matched to a gene: 10. CDR1 is SQVTM and CDR2 is ANQGSEA in the germline V gene. The CDR3 has 16 residues. Some clones are missing from TCRdb's copy, which holds only in-frame ones; the method was immunoSEQ multiplex PCR. The table has some 140,000 clones, over 60% seen once. Sequencing was carried out using peripheral blood. The genes are TRBV29-1 and TRBJ1-3; 9 bases agree with TRBD1. The receptor was derived from a man older than 75 with acute or convalescent COVID-19. CDR3 sequence (DNA): TGCAGCGCACACTTCGGACAGGGGACCTCTGGAAACACCATATATTTT. Translating gives CSAHFGQGTSGNTIYF.